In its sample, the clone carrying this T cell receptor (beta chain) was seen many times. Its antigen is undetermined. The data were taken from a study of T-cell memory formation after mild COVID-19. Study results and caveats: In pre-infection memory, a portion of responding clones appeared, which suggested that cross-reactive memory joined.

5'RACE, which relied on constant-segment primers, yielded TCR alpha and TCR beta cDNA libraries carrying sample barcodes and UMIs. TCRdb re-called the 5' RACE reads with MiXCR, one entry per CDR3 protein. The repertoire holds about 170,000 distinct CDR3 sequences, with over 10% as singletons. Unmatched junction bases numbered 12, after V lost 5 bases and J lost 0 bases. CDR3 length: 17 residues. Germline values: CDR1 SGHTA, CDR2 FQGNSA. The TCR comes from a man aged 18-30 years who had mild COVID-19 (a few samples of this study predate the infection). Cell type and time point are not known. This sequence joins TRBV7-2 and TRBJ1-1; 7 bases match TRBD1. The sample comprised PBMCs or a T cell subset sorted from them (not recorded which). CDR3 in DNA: TGTGCCAGCAGCAATGCCCTCACCGGGACAGTGAACACTGAAGCTTTCTTT. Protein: CASSNALTGTVNTEAFF.